The 23 T cell receptor beta chains in this list originate from one sample, sequenced in a study of T cell repertoires in cytomegalovirus infection. MiXCR, applied by TCRdb to the reads, yields one record per CDR3 protein. The data contain over 300,000 distinct CDR3 sequences, roughly 17% of them singletons. Source material: PBMCs. The receptors shown here come from a human donor in good health (CMV status not recorded). Some clones in this sample may be carry-over from other donors' samples.

This clonotype was counted ten times or more. This rearrangement joins TRBV20-1 to TRBJ2-1, with D unresolved. Germline V CDR1 and CDR2: DFQATT, SNEGSKA (reference sequence). Between the trimmed V and J ends, which lost 1 base and 0 bases, there was a span of 7 bases. This CDR3 spans 14 amino acids. The CDR3 is CSARGASSYNEQFF. CDR3 sequence (DNA): TGCAGTGCTAGAGGAGCGAGCTCCTACAATGAGCAGTTCTTC.

The V and J genes are TRBV5-1 and TRBJ1-2, with D perhaps TRBD1 (6 bases). CDR1 is SGHRS, CDR2 YFSETQ, per germline. The CDR3 extends over 17 amino acids. Trimming shortened V by 2 bases and J by 2 bases, and 19 bases separated the two germline ends. CDR3 sequence: CASSFYFGGDANYGYTF. The DNA for the CDR3 is TGCGCCAGCAGCTTCTACTTCGGGGGCGACGCAAACTATGGCTACACCTTC.

This clonotype was seen many times. The chain recombines TRBV6-6 with TRBJ2-7; tentatively, D is TRBD1 or TRBD2 (5 bases each). CDR1 is MNHNY, CDR2 SVGAGI, per germline (reference sequence). Trimming removed 0 bases from V and 4 bases from J, with 13 bases in between. This CDR3 contains 15 residues. Here the CDR3 DNA reads TGTGCCAGCAGTTACTCGGCAGGGACGTTGTACGAGCAGTACTTC. Encoded protein: CASSYSAGTLYEQYF.

This clonotype occurred a few times. The V call is TRBV19, the J call TRBJ1-5; D unresolved. The CDR3 runs to 14 residues. Germline CDR1 reads LNHDA; CDR2 reads SQIVND (reference sequence). The V gene lost 5 bases and the J gene lost 3 bases, with 11 bases spanning the gap. The CDR3, as DNA: TGTGCCAGTAGTCCTCGGTACCACAATCAGCCCCAGCATTTT. Translated, it gives CASSPRYHNQPQHF.

The rearrangement joins TRBV27 to TRBJ1-5, with TRBD1 identical over 9 bases. The J segment lost 6 bases and the V segment lost 5 bases, leaving 17 bases of the junction unmatched. The CDR3 runs to 18 residues. Germline lookup yields CDR1 MNHEY and CDR2 SMNVEV (reference sequence). The CDR3 DNA reads as TGTGCCAGCAGTCCAACTCGCACAGGGGGCGCTTTTGGTCAGCCCCAGCATTTT. Protein product: CASSPTRTGGAFGQPQHF.

The chain recombines TRBV28 with TRBJ1-2; D gene unclear. The CDR3 extends over 14 amino acids. CDR1 and CDR2 from the germline V gene are MDHEN and SYDVKM. Trimming cost V 2 bases and J 4 bases, with 11 bases left between them. The CDR3 DNA sequence: TGTGCCAGCAGTTTACGCAGGTTCGGCTATGGCTACACCTTC. It encodes CASSLRRFGYGYTF.

V and J are TRBV5-5 and TRBJ2-7, with 7 bases that match TRBD1. CDR1 is SGHKS, CDR2 YYEKEE, per germline (reference sequence). The J segment lost 6 bases and the V segment lost 4 bases, leaving 10 bases of the junction unmatched. CDR3 size: 14 residues. The CDR3 loop is CASSRDRVLREQYF. The DNA for the CDR3 is TGTGCCAGCAGCCGAGACAGGGTTCTTCGCGAGCAGTACTTC.

This clonotype has at least ten counts. The rearrangement uses TRBV6-1 and TRBJ2-1; 8 positions match TRBD1. V lost 1 base and J lost 2; bases outside the gene matches: 7. The length of the CDR3 is 17 residues. Germline values: CDR1 MNHNS, CDR2 SASEGT. The CDR3 DNA reads TGTGCCAGCAGTGAAGACCGGGGACAGGTAGCCTACAATGAGCAGTTCTTC. This sequence encodes CASSEDRGQVAYNEQFF.

This clonotype was recorded at least ten times. The chain recombines TRBV7-2 with TRBJ2-7; 12 bases fit TRBD2. Germline V gene lookup returns CDR1 SGHTA and CDR2 FQGNSA. The ends lost 5 bases at V and 3 bases at J; junction bases unmatched: 5. The CDR3 has 15 amino acids. CDR3 residues: CASSPPGLAGYEQYF. CDR3 DNA sequence: TGTGCCAGCAGCCCTCCGGGACTAGCGGGCTACGAGCAGTACTTC.

The sample holds many counts of this clonotype. This may be a read error, as it is one base from a much larger clone. This chain links TRBV5-5 with TRBJ1-1, with 9 bases matching TRBD1. Unmatched junction bases numbered 0, after V lost 3 bases and J lost 3 bases. CDR3 length equals 13 residues. Germline lookup yields CDR1 SGHKS and CDR2 YYEKEE (reference sequence). CDR3 DNA sequence: TGTGCCAGCAGCTGGGACAGGGACACTGAAGCTTTCTTT. Its translation: CASSWDRDTEAFF.

The chain employs TRBV19 and TRBJ2-3, with TRBD1 matching over 8 bases. This CDR3 comprises 16 residues. CDR1 and CDR2 (germline): LNHDA, SQIVND (reference sequence). V lost 8 bases to trimming and J lost 0 bases; unmatched junction nucleotides: 10. The CDR3 protein is CASPPTGVRSTDTQYF. CDR3 bases: TGTGCCAGTCCACCGACAGGGGTGAGGAGCACAGATACGCAGTATTTT. Drawing the rest from reference TRBV19 and TRBJ2-3, the complete variable domain is DGGITQSPKYLFRKEGQNVTLSCEQNLNHDAMYWYRQDPGQGLRLIYYSQIVNDFQKGDIAEGYSVSREKKESFPLTVTSAQKNPTAFYLCASPPTGVRSTDTQYFGPGTRLTVL.

There are many counts of this clonotype. The V gene is TRBV7-6, the J gene TRBJ1-1; D may be TRBD1 (6 bases). This CDR3 has 18 amino acids. V gave up 1 base and J gave up 3 bases, with 21 bases separating them. CDR1 and CDR2 from the germline V gene are SGHVS and FNYEAQ. The CDR3 protein is CASSLVGQGFVQHTEAFF. CDR3 nucleotide sequence: TGTGCCAGCAGCTTAGTCGGGCAGGGGTTCGTTCAGCACACTGAAGCTTTCTTT.

This chain connects TRBV12-3 or TRBV12-4 to TRBJ1-1; possibly TRBD1 for D (5 bases). The CDR3 is 14 residues long. V lost 4 bases and J lost 5, with 14 bases in between. CDR3 DNA sequence: TGTGCCAGCAGTTACGGGGGGGTGGAGACTGAAGCTTTCTTT. This translates into CASSYGGVETEAFF.

V and J are TRBV6-6 and TRBJ2-5; D remains unclear. CDR1 and CDR2 (germline): MNHNY, SVGAGI (reference sequence). The CDR3 has 15 residues. Trimming left V 0 bases short and J 4 bases short, with 12 bases between. The CDR3 region is CASSYSKTIVETQYF. CDR3 DNA: TGTGCCAGCAGTTACTCGAAGACAATCGTAGAGACCCAGTACTTC.

This clonotype was seen many times. The rearrangement joins TRBV6-1 to TRBJ2-1, with 11 bases fitting TRBD2. The trim removed 6 bases at V and 4 bases at J, leaving 5 bases unmatched. Looked up from germline, CDR1 is MNHNS and CDR2 is SASEGT. This CDR3 contains 15 residues. CDR3 in DNA: TGTGCCAGCAGCACAAGGACTAGCGGGTACAATGAGCAGTTCTTC. It encodes CASSTRTSGYNEQFF.

This clonotype was counted only a few times. The chain employs TRBV5-6 and TRBJ1-4; no clear D. Per the germline V gene, CDR1 is SGHDT and CDR2 is YYEEEE. The CDR3 has 16 residues. V was shortened by 5 bases and J by 0 bases, with 14 bases between the two germline ends. The CDR3 loop is CASSYITAATNEKLFF. Written as DNA, the CDR3 is TGTGCCAGCAGTTACATAACGGCCGCAACTAATGAAAAACTGTTTTTT.

This clonotype showed up many times. The chain is built from TRBV4-2 and TRBJ1-5; weak D call: TRBD1 (5 bases). This CDR3 region has 16 residues. V was shortened by 1 base and J by 0 bases, with 10 bases between the two germline ends. Germline V gives CDR1 LGHNA, CDR2 YNFKEQ. The CDR3 region is CASSQVGLYSNQPQHF. CDR3 nucleotide sequence: TGTGCCAGCAGCCAAGTGGGACTTTATAGCAATCAGCCCCAGCATTTT.

CDR3 sequence: CASSAFQGPHYEQYF. CDR3 DNA: TGTGCCAGCAGTGCCTTCCAAGGACCCCACTACGAGCAGTACTTC. The V gene is TRBV27, the J gene TRBJ2-7; D is undetermined. The CDR3 spans 15 residues. CDR1 MNHEY and CDR2 SMNVEV come from the germline V gene (reference sequence). Trimming removed 5 bases at V and 3 bases at J, with 17 bases between.

The gene calls are TRBV11-2 and TRBJ2-2; tentative D call: TRBD2 (6 bases). Trimming removed 6 bases from V and 0 bases from J, with 8 bases in between. The CDR3 is 14 residues long. Germline CDR1 reads SGHAT; CDR2 reads FQNNGV. CDR3 nucleotide sequence: TGTGCCAGCAGAAGGACTACGAACACCGGGGAGCTGTTTTTT. The encoded protein is CASRRTTNTGELFF.

This clonotype was counted between two and nine times. J is TRBJ2-7 and V is TRBV24-1; the D is unclear. The CDR3 loop spans 15 amino acids. The ends were cut back, 5 bases at V and 2 bases at J, with 15 bases in the middle. Germline V lookup: CDR1 KGHDR, CDR2 SFDVKD. The DNA for the CDR3 is TGTGCCACCAGTGGAGGTTACAGCGAGACCTACGAGCAGTACTTC. It specifies CATSGGYSETYEQYF.

The CDR3 here is CASRERGQSYNEQFF. CDR3 nucleotide sequence: TGTGCCAGCAGGGAGCGCGGACAATCCTACAATGAGCAGTTCTTC. The chain links TRBV5-5 to TRBJ2-1; perhaps TRBD1 as D (5 bases). This CDR3 is 15 amino acids long. Germline CDR1 SGHKS, CDR2 YYEKEE (reference sequence). The V end lost 5 bases, the J end lost 1 base, and 13 bases lay between the germline ends.

This clonotype turned up a few times. The rearrangement links TRBV28 to TRBJ1-3; TRBD1 matches 9 bases. Germline CDR1 MDHEN, CDR2 SYDVKM. The CDR3 has 15 residues. Trimming took 7 bases from V and 4 from J; bases not matched to a gene: 8. The CDR3 loop is CASTTQGAEGNTIYF. CDR3 DNA: TGTGCCAGCACCACACAGGGGGCAGAAGGAAACACCATATATTTT.

This clonotype was seen at least ten times. The chain joins TRBV7-2 to TRBJ2-7; D ambiguous. Germline lookup yields CDR1 SGHTA and CDR2 FQGNSA. Trimming took 0 bases from V and 10 from J, leaving 10 bases between them. This CDR3 spans 12 amino acids. CDR3 DNA sequence: TGTGCCAGCAGCTTAGCCCCCTCCGAACAGTACTTC. It codes for CASSLAPSEQYF. Based on the CDR3 plus reference TRBV7-2 and TRBJ2-7, the full variable domain is GAGVSQSPSNKVTEKGKDVELRCDPISGHTALYWYRQSLGQGLEFLIYFQGNSAPDKSGLPSDRFSAERTGGSVSTLTIQRTQQEDSAVYLCASSLAPSEQYFGPGTRLTVT.